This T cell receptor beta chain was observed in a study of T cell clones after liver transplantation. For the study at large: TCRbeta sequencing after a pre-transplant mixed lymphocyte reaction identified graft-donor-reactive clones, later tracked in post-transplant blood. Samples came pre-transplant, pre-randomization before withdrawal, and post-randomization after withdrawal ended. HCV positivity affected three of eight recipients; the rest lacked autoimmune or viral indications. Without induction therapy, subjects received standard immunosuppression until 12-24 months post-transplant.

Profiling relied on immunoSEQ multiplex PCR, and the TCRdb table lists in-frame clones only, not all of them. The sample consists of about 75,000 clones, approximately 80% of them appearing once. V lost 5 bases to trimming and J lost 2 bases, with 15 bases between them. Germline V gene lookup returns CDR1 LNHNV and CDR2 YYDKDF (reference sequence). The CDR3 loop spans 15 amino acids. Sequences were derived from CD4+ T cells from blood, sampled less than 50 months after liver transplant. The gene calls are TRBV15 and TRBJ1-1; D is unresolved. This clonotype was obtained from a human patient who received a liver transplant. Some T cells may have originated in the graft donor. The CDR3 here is CATSRKRNRNTEAFF. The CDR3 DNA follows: TGTGCCACCAGCCGCAAGAGGAACCGAAACACTGAAGCTTTCTTT. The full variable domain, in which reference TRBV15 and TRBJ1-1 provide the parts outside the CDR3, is DAMVIQNPRYQVTQFGKPVTLSCSQTLNHNVMYWYQQKSSQAPKLLFHYYDKDFNNEADTPDNFQSRRPNTSFCFLDIRSPGLGDTAMYLCATSRKRNRNTEAFFGQGTRLTVV.